This is a list of T cell receptor beta chains from one sample in a study of blood T cell repertoires in COVID-19. Data came from immunoSEQ multiplex PCR; TCRdb stores just in-frame clones and leaves some out. This sample has 99,000 or so clones, with about four fifths found just once. Material for sequencing was peripheral blood. These receptor sequences come from an elderly woman with active or convalescent COVID-19. The CDR3 runs from the conserved cysteine through the conserved F or W. The order of the fields is V gene, J gene, clone size, D gene, CDR3 protein, CDR3 DNA. D genes are given only for firm matches. Rows give clone size only sometimes, using once, few, many, or a class for an expanded clone.

V: TRBV24-1; J: TRBJ1-3; size: .; D: TRBD1; CDR3: CAIRQGVPGNTIYF; DNA: TGTGCCATCAGACAGGGGGTGCCTGGAAACACCATATATTTT
V: TRBV5-6; J: TRBJ1-3; size: .; D: .; CDR3: CASSWGPRGSSGNTIYF; DNA: TGTGCCAGCAGCTGGGGCCCCAGGGGAAGCTCTGGAAACACCATATATTTT
V: TRBV7-9; J: TRBJ1-4; size: .; D: .; CDR3: CASSLAGAQWNYEKLFF; DNA: TGTGCCAGCAGTTTGGCGGGGGCGCAGTGGAATTATGAAAAACTGTTTTTT
V: TRBV9; J: TRBJ1-1; size: .; D: TRBD1; CDR3: CASSTTGGNTEAFF; DNA: TGTGCCAGCAGCACGACAGGGGGCAACACTGAAGCTTTCTTT
V: TRBV30; J: TRBJ1-5; size: once; D: TRBD1; CDR3: CAWSFSGTGGNQPQHF; DNA: TGTGCCTGGAGCTTCTCCGGGACAGGGGGCAACCAGCCCCAGCATTTT
V: TRBV5-1; J: TRBJ1-5; size: .; D: TRBD1; CDR3: CASSLETGHQPQHF; DNA: TGCGCCAGCAGCTTGGAGACAGGGCATCAGCCCCAGCATTTT
V: TRBV2; J: TRBJ2-3; size: .; D: .; CDR3: CASSVSRGTDTQYF; DNA: TGTGCCAGCAGTGTATCCAGGGGCACAGATACGCAGTATTTT
V: TRBV7-2; J: TRBJ2-2; size: few; D: TRBD2; CDR3: CASSLAGGANTGELFF; DNA: TGTGCCAGCAGCTTGGCGGGGGGAGCGAACACCGGGGAGCTGTTTTTT
V: TRBV19; J: TRBJ1-1; size: .; D: .; CDR3: CASSGAMNTEAFF; DNA: TGTGCCAGTAGTGGAGCTATGAACACTGAAGCTTTCTTT
V: TRBV10-3; J: TRBJ1-6; size: .; D: .; CDR3: CAITGNRNNSPLHF; DNA: TGTGCCATCACAGGGAACCGGAATAATTCACCCCTCCACTTT
V: TRBV11-2; J: TRBJ1-1; size: .; D: TRBD1; CDR3: CASRQRGGAENTEAFF; DNA: TGTGCCAGCAGACAACGAGGGGGCGCGGAGAACACTGAAGCTTTCTTT
V: TRBV10-3; J: TRBJ2-2; size: once; D: TRBD2; CDR3: CAIPVETSGSRTGELFF; DNA: TGTGCCATCCCAGTAGAGACTAGCGGGAGCAGAACCGGGGAGCTGTTTTTT
V: TRBV10-3; J: TRBJ1-4; size: .; D: .; CDR3: CATRGGINEKLFF; DNA: TGTGCCACCCGTGGGGGGATTAATGAAAAACTGTTTTTT
V: TRBV27; J: TRBJ1-1; size: .; D: .; CDR3: CASSSRTVANTEAFF; DNA: TGTGCCAGCAGTTCGAGGACAGTTGCTAACACTGAAGCTTTCTTT
V: TRBV3-1/TRBV3-2; J: TRBJ1-5; size: few; D: .; CDR3: CASSQRYSNQPQHF; DNA: TGTGCCAGCAGCCAACGGTATAGCAATCAGCCCCAGCATTTT
V: TRBV10-3; J: TRBJ2-1; size: .; D: .; CDR3: CAISGGRGNNEQFF; DNA: TGTGCCATCAGTGGGGGCAGGGGCAACAATGAGCAGTTCTTC
V: TRBV28; J: TRBJ1-6; size: .; D: .; CDR3: CASSLASSSYNSPLHF; DNA: TGTGCCAGCAGTTTAGCCTCCAGCTCCTATAATTCACCCCTCCACTTT
V: TRBV27; J: TRBJ1-4; size: .; D: TRBD1; CDR3: CASSLNRGREKLFF; DNA: TGTGCCAGCAGTTTGAACAGGGGACGAGAAAAACTGTTTTTT
V: TRBV5-1; J: TRBJ1-6; size: .; D: TRBD1; CDR3: CASSERTGPPLHF; DNA: TGCGCCAGCAGCGAGAGGACAGGGCCACCCCTCCACTTT
V: TRBV11-2; J: TRBJ2-1; size: .; D: .; CDR3: CASSLVVNEQFF; DNA: TGTGCCAGCAGCTTAGTCGTGAATGAGCAGTTCTTC
V: TRBV5-6; J: TRBJ1-6; size: .; D: .; CDR3: CASSSGELAPLHF; DNA: TGTGCCAGCAGCTCCGGGGAGTTGGCACCCCTCCACTTT
V: TRBV10-3; J: TRBJ1-2; size: .; D: TRBD1; CDR3: CAISAGGQGNGYTF; DNA: TGTGCCATCAGTGCCGGGGGACAGGGAAATGGCTACACCTTC
V: TRBV27; J: TRBJ1-1; size: .; D: .; CDR3: CASSQRTGSNTEAFF; DNA: TGTGCCAGCAGTCAAAGAACGGGGTCGAACACTGAAGCTTTCTTT
V: TRBV28; J: TRBJ2-3; size: .; D: .; CDR3: CASSSPPNARTDTQYF; DNA: TGTGCCAGCAGCTCCCCTCCTAACGCTAGAACAGATACGCAGTATTTT
V: TRBV6-5; J: TRBJ1-1; size: .; D: .; CDR3: CASRTGYGEAFF; DNA: TGTGCCAGCAGGACGGGATACGGTGAAGCTTTCTTT
V: TRBV28; J: TRBJ1-4; size: .; D: TRBD1; CDR3: CASSLRGLRTGGGEKLFF; DNA: TGTGCCAGCAGTTTAAGGGGTTTAAGGACAGGGGGCGGTGAAAAACTGTTTTTT
V: TRBV5-1; J: TRBJ1-5; size: few; D: TRBD1; CDR3: CASSSAGGNQPQHF; DNA: TGCGCCAGCAGCTCAGCAGGGGGGAATCAGCCCCAGCATTTT
V: TRBV18; J: TRBJ1-6; size: .; D: .; CDR3: CASSGGISYNSPLHF; DNA: TGTGCCAGCTCTGGAGGAATCTCCTATAATTCACCCCTCCACTTT
V: TRBV5-1; J: TRBJ1-4; size: .; D: .; CDR3: CASSKSGDRNEKLFF; DNA: TGCGCCAGCAGTAAATCAGGGGACCGGAATGAAAAACTGTTTTTT
V: TRBV5-1; J: TRBJ2-5; size: .; D: .; CDR3: CASSLEHVGETQYF; DNA: TGCGCCAGCAGCTTGGAGCACGTCGGAGAGACCCAGTACTTC
V: TRBV19; J: TRBJ1-5; size: few; D: .; CDR3: CASSVTGAPQHF; DNA: TGTGCCAGTAGTGTAACAGGTGCGCCCCAGCATTTT
V: TRBV18; J: TRBJ1-2; size: few; D: .; CDR3: CASSPEGPWGYTF; DNA: TGTGCCAGCTCACCCGAGGGCCCCTGGGGCTACACCTTC
V: TRBV10-3; J: TRBJ2-3; size: .; D: .; CDR3: CAIKSGDDTQYF; DNA: TGTGCCATCAAGTCAGGGGACGATACGCAGTATTTT
V: TRBV18; J: TRBJ1-3; size: once; D: TRBD1; CDR3: CASSSNLQGARPGNTIYF; DNA: TGTGCCAGCTCATCGAATCTACAGGGGGCGCGACCTGGAAACACCATATATTTT
V: TRBV27; J: TRBJ2-7; size: .; D: .; CDR3: CASSSYSATYEQYF; DNA: TGTGCCAGCAGTTCCTATAGCGCGACCTACGAGCAGTACTTC
V: TRBV13; J: TRBJ1-2; size: .; D: TRBD1; CDR3: CASSLGTGGAGEGYTF; DNA: TGTGCCAGCAGCTTAGGGACAGGGGGCGCTGGGGAAGGCTACACCTTC
V: TRBV27; J: TRBJ1-1; size: .; D: .; CDR3: CASSLSVDRFTEAFF; DNA: TGTGCCAGCAGTTTATCCGTTGACAGGTTCACTGAAGCTTTCTTT
V: TRBV28; J: TRBJ1-5; size: once; D: .; CDR3: CASSLSLKTQPQHF; DNA: TGTGCCAGCAGTTTATCCCTAAAAACTCAGCCCCAGCATTTT
V: TRBV4-1; J: TRBJ2-7; size: few; D: .; CDR3: CASSQAPRSYEQYF; DNA: TGCGCCAGCAGCCAAGCTCCTCGCTCCTACGAGCAGTACTTC
V: TRBV12-2; J: TRBJ2-3; size: .; D: .; CDR3: CAPNQGLAGGCGTDTQYF; DNA: TGTGCGCCGAACCAGGGACTAGCGGGAGGGTGCGGCACAGATACGCAGTATTTT
V: TRBV10-3; J: TRBJ1-3; size: .; D: .; CDR3: CAAGWAIPSGNTIYF; DNA: TGTGCCGCAGGGTGGGCGATACCATCTGGAAACACCATATATTTT